This TCR beta chain was identified in a study of control samples from healthy donors and cancer patients. Measured with immunoSEQ multiplex PCR; TCRdb has only the in-frame clones, and not every one. This sample has 170,000 or so clones, with approximately 92% found just once. Germline loops: CDR1 KGHSH, CDR2 LQKENI. Germline trimming cut 6 bases from V and 3 bases from J; bases unmatched to any gene: 9. The length of the CDR3 is 17 residues. The receptor comes from a middle-aged woman in good health. V is TRBV18 and J is TRBJ2-1; TRBD1 aligns across 12 bases. The sample consisted of blood. The CDR3 DNA is TGTGCCAGCTCGCCAGGGACAGGGGGCTCCTTCTACAATGAGCAGTTCTTC. Translating gives CASSPGTGGSFYNEQFF.